Listed below are T cell receptor beta chains from one sample, sequenced in a study of blood T cell repertoires in COVID-19. The repertoire was sequenced with immunoSEQ multiplex PCR; TCRdb's copy has only in-frame clones and lacks some. The sample contains roughly 200,000 clones, 85% to 90% of which appear only once. Input material: PBMCs or T cells enriched from blood (not recorded which). The receptors originated from a woman in her 40s in a cohort exposed to, infected with or recovered from COVID-19 (not recorded which). The CDR3 runs from the conserved cysteine through the conserved F or W. Each record gives: J gene, D gene, V gene, clone size, CDR3 DNA, CDR3 protein. A D gene is named only where the DNA matches it firmly. Clone size is shown for a subset of rows, as once, few, many or a class of expanded clone.

J: TRBJ2-5; D: TRBD1; V: TRBV5-1; size: NA; DNA: TGCGCCAGCAGCTGGGGGACAGGGGGAGAGACCCAGTACTTC; CDR3: CASSWGTGGETQYF
J: TRBJ1-3; D: NA; V: TRBV4-1; size: NA; DNA: TGCGCCAGCAGCCAACAGGAAAGAAACTCTGGAAACACCATATATTTT; CDR3: CASSQQERNSGNTIYF
J: TRBJ2-5; D: NA; V: TRBV5-1; size: NA; DNA: TGCGCCAGCAGCCCTTGGGGGGAGACCTACCAAGAGACCCAGTACTTC; CDR3: CASSPWGETYQETQYF
J: TRBJ1-3; D: NA; V: TRBV14; size: NA; DNA: TGTGCCAGCAGCCAAGTTCGTTACTCTGGAAACACCATATATTTT; CDR3: CASSQVRYSGNTIYF
J: TRBJ2-5; D: TRBD2; V: TRBV2; size: once; DNA: TGTGCCAGCAGTGAAGGACTAGCGGAAGAGACCCAGTACTTC; CDR3: CASSEGLAEETQYF
J: TRBJ1-2; D: TRBD1; V: TRBV2; size: NA; DNA: TGTGCCAGCAGTGGGACAGGGGAAAACTATGGCTACACCTTC; CDR3: CASSGTGENYGYTF
J: TRBJ2-1; D: TRBD2; V: TRBV3-1/TRBV3-2; size: NA; DNA: TGTGCCAGCAGCCAAGAAGTTGGGGGGGACCCGTACAATGAGCAGTTCTTC; CDR3: CASSQEVGGDPYNEQFF
J: TRBJ2-5; D: TRBD2; V: TRBV11-2; size: NA; DNA: TGTGCCAGCAGCTTAACTAGCGGACGCCCCAAAGGAGAGACCCAGTACTTC; CDR3: CASSLTSGRPKGETQYF
J: TRBJ1-5; D: NA; V: TRBV19; size: NA; DNA: TGTGCCAGTAGTACAACCATTATGACACCCGGATATCGCAATCAGCCCCAGCATTTT; CDR3: CASSTTIMTPGYRNQPQHF
J: TRBJ1-2; D: NA; V: TRBV30; size: NA; DNA: TGTGCCTGGGCGGAGACCCCAGGGGCCAATGGCTACACCTTC; CDR3: CAWAETPGANGYTF
J: TRBJ2-1; D: TRBD2; V: TRBV29-1; size: NA; DNA: TGCAGCGTTGACGCGGCGGGAGGCCTTGGTTTAGAGCAGTTCTTC; CDR3: CSVDAAGGLGLEQFF
J: TRBJ1-1; D: NA; V: TRBV5-6; size: NA; DNA: TGTGCCAGCAGCTTTTTTGGGGGACTAGAAGCTTTCTTT; CDR3: CASSFFGGLEAFF
J: TRBJ1-2; D: NA; V: TRBV28; size: NA; DNA: TGTGCCAGCAGAAAACGGGACAAGGGTGGCTACACCTTC; CDR3: CASRKRDKGGYTF
J: TRBJ1-3; D: TRBD1; V: TRBV14; size: NA; DNA: TGTGCCAGCAGCCCCTGGGACAGGGCTGGAAACACCATATATTTT; CDR3: CASSPWDRAGNTIYF
J: TRBJ1-2; D: TRBD1; V: TRBV9; size: NA; DNA: TGTGCCAGCAGCGTAGGTGACAGGGGATATGGCTACACCTTC; CDR3: CASSVGDRGYGYTF
J: TRBJ1-2; D: TRBD1; V: TRBV30; size: NA; DNA: TGTGCCTGGTCGGAACAGGGGAGGTTTGGCTATGGCTACACCTTC; CDR3: CAWSEQGRFGYGYTF
J: TRBJ2-1; D: TRBD1; V: TRBV14; size: few; DNA: TGTGCCAGCGCGGGGGACAGGGCCTACAATGAGCAGTTCTTC; CDR3: CASAGDRAYNEQFF
J: TRBJ1-6; D: NA; V: TRBV7-9; size: NA; DNA: TGTGCCAGCAGCTTAGTGGGGGCCCTTAATTCACCCCTCCACTTT; CDR3: CASSLVGALNSPLHF
J: TRBJ2-4; D: TRBD1; V: TRBV6-2/TRBV6-3; size: NA; DNA: TGTGCCAGCAGTCCAGGACAGGGTTCAAACATTCAGTACTTC; CDR3: CASSPGQGSNIQYF
J: TRBJ2-2; D: NA; V: TRBV5-6; size: NA; DNA: TGTGCCAGCAGCTTGGTGGGGGCACAGGGTGGATCCGGGGAGCTGTTTTTT; CDR3: CASSLVGAQGGSGELFF
J: TRBJ2-2; D: NA; V: TRBV7-8; size: NA; DNA: TGTGCCAGCAGCTTAGAGCGACTTAACACCGGGGAGCTGTTTTTT; CDR3: CASSLERLNTGELFF
J: TRBJ2-7; D: NA; V: TRBV12-2; size: NA; DNA: TGTGCAAGTCCCACTCGACCGGGACAGGGCTTATTCTACGAGCAGTACTTC; CDR3: CASPTRPGQGLFYEQYF
J: TRBJ2-3; D: TRBD2; V: TRBV20-1; size: NA; DNA: TGCAGTGCTAGTACTAGCGGGAGTCAGGGGGACACAGATACGCAGTATTTT; CDR3: CSASTSGSQGDTDTQYF
J: TRBJ2-2; D: TRBD1; V: TRBV2; size: NA; DNA: TGTGCCCCCACCCGGGACAGATACACCGGGGAGCTGTTTTTT; CDR3: CAPTRDRYTGELFF